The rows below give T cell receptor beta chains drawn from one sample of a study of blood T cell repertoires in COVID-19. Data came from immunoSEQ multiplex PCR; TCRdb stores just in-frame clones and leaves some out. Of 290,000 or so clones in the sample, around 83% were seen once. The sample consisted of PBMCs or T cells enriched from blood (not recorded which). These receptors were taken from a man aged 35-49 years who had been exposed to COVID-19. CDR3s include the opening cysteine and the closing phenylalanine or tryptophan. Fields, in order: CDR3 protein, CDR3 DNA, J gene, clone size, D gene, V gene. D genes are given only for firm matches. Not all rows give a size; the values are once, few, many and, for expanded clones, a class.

cdr3_aa: CASSPGTGPGDEQYF; cdr3_nt: TGTGCCAGCAGCCCCGGGACAGGGCCGGGAGACGAGCAGTACTTC; j_call: TRBJ2-7; clone_size: once; d_call: TRBD1; v_call: TRBV3-1/TRBV3-2
cdr3_aa: CASRPPLPRREQYF; cdr3_nt: TGTGCCAGCCGACCCCCGCTGCCTAGACGCGAGCAGTACTTC; j_call: TRBJ2-7; clone_size: -; d_call: -; v_call: TRBV27
cdr3_aa: CASSRQISNQPQHF; cdr3_nt: TGTGCCAGCAGTCGACAGATTAGCAATCAGCCCCAGCATTTT; j_call: TRBJ1-5; clone_size: -; d_call: -; v_call: TRBV6-5
cdr3_aa: CASSPIGSMAEAFF; cdr3_nt: TGTGCCAGCAGCCCTATTGGGAGCATGGCTGAAGCTTTCTTT; j_call: TRBJ1-1; clone_size: -; d_call: -; v_call: TRBV7-9
cdr3_aa: CASREGGSSYEQYF; cdr3_nt: TGTGCCAGTAGAGAGGGGGGGAGTTCCTACGAGCAGTACTTC; j_call: TRBJ2-7; clone_size: few; d_call: -; v_call: TRBV19
cdr3_aa: CAWDLTGGGQPQHF; cdr3_nt: TGTGCCTGGGACCTCACAGGGGGAGGTCAGCCCCAGCATTTT; j_call: TRBJ1-5; clone_size: -; d_call: TRBD1; v_call: TRBV30
cdr3_aa: CASLGGYGYTF; cdr3_nt: TGTGCCAGCCTCGGCGGTTATGGCTACACCTTC; j_call: TRBJ1-2; clone_size: -; d_call: -; v_call: TRBV9
cdr3_aa: CASTPTSGSSYEQYF; cdr3_nt: TGTGCCAGCACCCCAACTAGCGGGAGCTCCTACGAGCAGTACTTC; j_call: TRBJ2-7; clone_size: -; d_call: TRBD2; v_call: TRBV3-1/TRBV3-2
cdr3_aa: CASSENTGQGQPQHF; cdr3_nt: TGTGCCAGCAGCGAAAATACAGGGCAAGGCCAGCCCCAGCATTTT; j_call: TRBJ1-5; clone_size: few; d_call: -; v_call: TRBV9
cdr3_aa: CASSQDPSDYSYNEQFF; cdr3_nt: TGTGCCAGCAGCCAAGATCCGTCAGATTATTCCTACAATGAGCAGTTCTTC; j_call: TRBJ2-1; clone_size: -; d_call: -; v_call: TRBV3-1/TRBV3-2
cdr3_aa: CASRRDRAAYGYTF; cdr3_nt: TGTGCCAGCAGAAGGGACAGGGCGGCCTATGGCTACACCTTC; j_call: TRBJ1-2; clone_size: -; d_call: TRBD1; v_call: TRBV6-5
cdr3_aa: CASNWGGLKETQYF; cdr3_nt: TGTGCCAGCAACTGGGGGGGCCTTAAAGAGACCCAGTACTTC; j_call: TRBJ2-5; clone_size: -; d_call: -; v_call: TRBV2
cdr3_aa: CASIQADTQYF; cdr3_nt: TGTGCCAGCATTCAGGCAGATACGCAGTATTTT; j_call: TRBJ2-3; clone_size: -; d_call: -; v_call: TRBV2
cdr3_aa: CASRLSYLEQYF; cdr3_nt: TGTGCAAGTCGCTTATCTTATCTCGAGCAGTACTTC; j_call: TRBJ2-7; clone_size: once; d_call: -; v_call: TRBV12-2
cdr3_aa: CAARVNTEAFF; cdr3_nt: TGTGCCGCCAGGGTGAACACTGAAGCTTTCTTT; j_call: TRBJ1-1; clone_size: -; d_call: -; v_call: TRBV10-3
cdr3_aa: CASSPRGGRVVYQPQHF; cdr3_nt: TGTGCCAGCAGTCCCCGAGGGGGCAGGGTAGTCTATCAGCCCCAGCATTTT; j_call: TRBJ1-5; clone_size: once; d_call: TRBD1; v_call: TRBV27
cdr3_aa: CAWSPGLAGTDTQYF; cdr3_nt: TGTGCCTGGAGCCCCGGGCTAGCGGGAACAGATACGCAGTATTTT; j_call: TRBJ2-3; clone_size: few; d_call: TRBD2; v_call: TRBV30
cdr3_aa: CASGGAGKTQYF; cdr3_nt: TGTGCCAGCGGGGGGGCAGGGAAGACCCAGTACTTC; j_call: TRBJ2-5; clone_size: -; d_call: -; v_call: TRBV12-3/TRBV12-4
cdr3_aa: CASSQEGATEAFF; cdr3_nt: TGCGCCAGCAGCCAAGAGGGGGCAACTGAAGCTTTCTTT; j_call: TRBJ1-1; clone_size: -; d_call: -; v_call: TRBV4-1
cdr3_aa: CASFPEWLQGTEAFF; cdr3_nt: TGTGCCAGCTTTCCCGAGTGGCTGCAGGGCACTGAAGCTTTCTTT; j_call: TRBJ1-1; clone_size: -; d_call: -; v_call: TRBV27
cdr3_aa: CATHRDSDTGELFF; cdr3_nt: TGTGCCACCCACCGGGACTCAGACACCGGGGAGCTGTTTTTT; j_call: TRBJ2-2; clone_size: -; d_call: -; v_call: TRBV6-6
cdr3_aa: CASSPVAGGSYEQYF; cdr3_nt: TGTGCCAGCTCACCGGTAGCGGGAGGGTCCTACGAGCAGTACTTC; j_call: TRBJ2-7; clone_size: -; d_call: TRBD2; v_call: TRBV18